Presented here are 30 T cell receptor beta chains from one specimen sequenced in a study of spatial heterogeneity in lung cancer. As for time point: sample taken at primary tumor resection. What these receptors recognize is not known. Findings of the study overall: Tumoral mutation counts were tracked by counts of expanded intratumoral alpha and beta TCRs.

TCRdb re-derived calls from the 5' RACE reads in MiXCR, one entry per CDR3 protein. The sample lists a few thousand distinct CDR3 sequences; about 9.1% were seen once. The material was lung tumor tissue, obtained at surgery. The source of these receptors is a female donor with early-stage non-small cell lung cancer.

This clonotype is medium-sized in the sample. V and J are TRBV2 and TRBJ2-2; 8 bases fit TRBD1. The J segment lost 4 bases and the V segment lost 0 bases, leaving 13 bases of the junction unmatched. The CDR3 has 19 residues. Germline V gene sequence: CDR1 SNHLY, CDR2 FYNNEI. Written as DNA, the CDR3 is TGTGCCAGCAGTGAAGCGCTTCGGGACAGGTCCTTATTCACCGGGGAGCTGTTTTTT. It codes for CASSEALRDRSLFTGELFF. Filled out from reference TRBV2 and TRBJ2-2, the complete variable domain reads EPEVTQTPSHQVTQMGQEVILRCVPISNHLYFYWYRQILGQKVEFLVSFYNNEISEKSEIFDDQFSVERPDGSNFTLKIRSTKLEDSAMYFCASSEALRDRSLFTGELFFGEGSRLTVL.

By sample share, this clonotype is medium-sized. The rearrangement joins TRBV18 to TRBJ1-1; D gene uncertain. The CDR3 spans 12 residues. The germline V gene has CDR1 KGHSH and CDR2 LQKENI. Trimming took 6 bases from V and 0 from J, leaving 5 bases between them. CDR3 loop: CASSPMNTEAFF. CDR3 sequence (DNA): TGTGCCAGCTCCCCTATGAACACTGAAGCTTTCTTT.

V and J are TRBV27 and TRBJ1-1, with a weak D call TRBD1 (5 bases). The CDR3 has 13 residues. V was shortened by 2 bases and J by 4 bases, with 8 bases between the two germline ends. Germline values: CDR1 MNHEY, CDR2 SMNVEV (reference sequence). DNA for the CDR3: TGTGCCAGCAGTTTAGGGGGAAGCACTGAAGCTTTCTTT. Protein: CASSLGGSTEAFF.

Within the sample, this clonotype is large (0.1 to 1%). The chain joins TRBV5-8 to TRBJ2-6; 8 bases are a match to TRBD1. CDR1 is SGHTS, CDR2 YDEGEE, per germline. Losses at the gene ends were 3 bases for V and 0 bases for J; bases not matched to a gene: 8. The CDR3 has 18 amino acids. The CDR3 reads CASSWTRGLGSGANVLTF. The DNA for the CDR3 is TGTGCCAGCAGCTGGACCAGGGGGCTGGGCTCTGGGGCCAACGTCCTGACTTTC.

By its share, this clonotype is medium-sized. The chain carries TRBV12-3 or TRBV12-4 and TRBJ2-6, with 7 positions matching TRBD1. There are 17 residues in the CDR3. V shed 7 bases, J shed 2 bases, and the junction held 11 bases outside the gene matches. The CDR3 bases are TGTGCCAGCACCCTCCTGACAGGGTATACTGGGGCCAACGTCCTGACTTTC. As protein: CASTLLTGYTGANVLTF.

By share, this clonotype counts as medium-sized. The V gene is TRBV19, the J gene TRBJ1-5; a weak D match, TRBD1 (6 bases). The CDR3 covers 13 residues. Germline V lookup: CDR1 LNHDA, CDR2 SQIVND (reference sequence). The V and J ends lost 7 bases and 4 bases respectively, with 11 bases between them. The DNA for the CDR3 is TGTGCCAGTACCCAGGGGCAGAATCAGCCCCAGCATTTT. Protein product: CASTQGQNQPQHF. The full variable domain, in which reference TRBV19 and TRBJ1-5 provide the parts outside the CDR3, is DGGITQSPKYLFRKEGQNVTLSCEQNLNHDAMYWYRQDPGQGLRLIYYSQIVNDFQKGDIAEGYSVSREKKESFPLTVTSAQKNPTAFYLCASTQGQNQPQHFGDGTRLSIL.

This clonotype counts as medium-sized. The chain employs TRBV5-5 and TRBJ1-5; a weak D match, TRBD1 (5 bases). Per the germline V gene, CDR1 is SGHKS and CDR2 is YYEKEE (reference sequence). CDR3 size: 19 residues. Trimming removed 0 bases at V and 0 bases at J, with 19 bases between. The DNA for the CDR3 is TGTGCCAGCAGCTTGGCCCATGGAGGGGTTCTCTATAGCAATCAGCCCCAGCATTTT. Residues: CASSLAHGGVLYSNQPQHF.

This clonotype counts as medium-sized. This sequence joins TRBV30 and TRBJ2-2; the D is unclear. The germline gives CDR1 GTSNPN, CDR2 SVGIG (reference sequence). V shed 4 bases and J shed 5 bases, with 14 bases lying between them. The CDR3 loop spans 14 amino acids. CDR3: CAWNTGLGTGELFF. CDR3 bases: TGTGCCTGGAATACCGGCCTGGGGACCGGGGAGCTGTTTTTT.

This chain links TRBV12-3 or TRBV12-4 with TRBJ2-1; 11 positions match TRBD1. V was clipped by 5 bases and J by 8 bases; unmatched bases: 11. This CDR3 is built from 16 residues. The CDR3 spells CASSHFWTGGIDEQFF. The CDR3, as DNA: TGTGCCAGCAGTCATTTTTGGACAGGGGGCATCGATGAGCAGTTCTTC.

In this sample, this clonotype is medium-sized. This chain uses TRBV7-2 with TRBJ2-5, with D maybe TRBD1 (5 bases). The germline V and J ends were trimmed by 5 bases and 5 bases, with 15 bases remaining between them. Germline assignment: CDR1 SGHTA and CDR2 FQGNSA. This CDR3 is built from 14 residues. The CDR3 DNA is TGTGCCAGCAGCCGCGACAAGGGGAAGGAGACCCAGTACTTC. Translation gives CASSRDKGKETQYF.

This clonotype is deemed medium-sized. The V gene is TRBV28, the J gene TRBJ2-3; D gene unclear. Per the germline V gene, CDR1 is MDHEN and CDR2 is SYDVKM. V lost 3 bases, J lost 1 base, and 11 bases lay in between. The CDR3 contains 15 residues. The CDR3 nucleotides are TGTGCCAGCAGTTTTATTGCAGCCCGCACAGATACGCAGTATTTT. Translating gives CASSFIAARTDTQYF.

By sample fraction, this clonotype is medium-sized. The J gene is TRBJ2-1, the V gene TRBV10-2; D is unclear. CDR3 size: 14 residues. CDR1 is WSHSY, CDR2 SAAADI, per germline. Between the trimmed V and J ends, which lost 6 bases and 0 bases, there was a span of 9 bases. In DNA form, the CDR3 reads TGCGCCAGCAGCACCTCATCCTCCTACAATGAGCAGTTCTTC. It is translated as CASSTSSSYNEQFF.

Sample share makes this clonotype medium-sized. The V gene is TRBV5-5, the J gene TRBJ2-2, with D hard to call. Germline V gene lookup returns CDR1 SGHKS and CDR2 YYEKEE (reference sequence). The CDR3 has 16 residues. V lost 0 bases to trimming and J lost 3 bases, with 12 bases between them. The CDR3 loop reads CASSLAPAVHTGELFF. DNA of the CDR3: TGTGCCAGCAGCTTGGCCCCGGCGGTGCACACCGGGGAGCTGTTTTTT.

This clonotype was observed many times. The chain uses TRBV5-1 and TRBJ2-1, with 9 bases fitting TRBD2. Losses at the gene ends were 1 base for V and 10 bases for J; bases not matched to a gene: 9. The CDR3 contains 15 residues. Germline lookup yields CDR1 SGHRS and CDR2 YFSETQ. The CDR3 DNA reads as TGCGCCAGCAGCTTGAGCCTAGCGGGGTCGGGGGAGCAGTTCTTC. This codes for CASSLSLAGSGEQFF. The variable domain in full, completed from reference TRBV5-1 and TRBJ2-1, reads KAGVTQTPRYLIKTRGQQVTLSCSPISGHRSVSWYQQTPGQGLQFLFEYFSETQRNKGNFPGRFSGRQFSNSRSEMNVSTLELGDSALYLCASSLSLAGSGEQFFGPGTRLTVL.

The chain recombines TRBV6-6 with TRBJ1-1; the D is unclear. CDR1 and CDR2 from the germline V gene are MNHNY and SVGAGI (reference sequence). The CDR3 has 12 residues. V was pared by 0 bases and J by 5 bases, with 4 bases between. In DNA form, the CDR3 reads TGTGCCAGCAGTTACTCGGTGACTGAAGCTTTCTTT. Its translation is CASSYSVTEAFF.

This clonotype was observed many times. The V gene is TRBV24-1, the J gene TRBJ2-5; 9 bases fit TRBD1. This CDR3 is 17 amino acids long. V lost 6 bases and J lost 1; bases outside the gene matches: 11. CDR1 is KGHDR, CDR2 SFDVKD, per germline. In DNA, the CDR3 is TGTGCCACCAGTAATTCGGGGACAGGGAATAGCCAAGAGACCCAGTACTTC. Protein product: CATSNSGTGNSQETQYF.

The CDR3 region is CASSLWIHQPQHF. The CDR3 DNA is TGTGCCAGCAGTTTATGGATCCATCAGCCCCAGCATTTT. This sequence joins TRBV12-3 or TRBV12-4 and TRBJ1-5; no clear D gene. This CDR3 is 13 amino acids long. Trimming removed 2 bases at V and 5 bases at J, with 7 bases between.

This clonotype is labeled as large. The V and J genes are TRBV18 and TRBJ2-7, with a tentative D call TRBD2 (6 bases). The CDR3 has 13 amino acids. The V and J ends lost 3 bases and 7 bases respectively, with 13 bases between them. CDR1 KGHSH and CDR2 LQKENI come from the germline V gene. The CDR3 sequence: CASSPRGLEEQYF. The CDR3 region has the DNA TGTGCCAGCTCACCGCGGGGACTGGAGGAGCAGTACTTC.

By share, this clonotype counts as medium-sized. The chain employs TRBV28 and TRBJ1-5, with D tentatively TRBD1 (5 bases). CDR3 length: 16 residues. In germline, CDR1 is MDHEN, CDR2 SYDVKM. The ends were cut back, 2 bases at V and 3 bases at J, with 14 bases in the middle. The CDR3 bases are TGTGCCAGCAGTTTAAAAAGGGGAAGGGACAATCAGCCCCAGCATTTT. Its protein product is CASSLKRGRDNQPQHF.

This chain uses TRBV7-9 with TRBJ2-1; 11 nucleotides match TRBD2. The ends lost 5 bases at V and 7 bases at J; junction bases unmatched: 10. The germline V gene encodes CDR1 SEHNR and CDR2 FQNEAQ (reference sequence). The CDR3 consists of 16 residues. CDR3 loop: CASSARTLAGGNEQFF. The CDR3 nucleotides are TGTGCCAGCAGCGCTAGGACGCTAGCGGGGGGTAATGAGCAGTTCTTC. Using reference TRBV7-9 and TRBJ2-1 for the parts outside the CDR3, the full variable domain is DTGVSQNPRHKITKRGQNVTFRCDPISEHNRLYWYRQTLGQGPEFLTYFQNEAQLEKSRLLSDRFSAERPKGSFSTLEIQRTEQGDSAMYLCASSARTLAGGNEQFFGPGTRLTVL.

By share, this clonotype ranks as medium-sized (0.01 to 0.1%). The chain joins TRBV20-1 to TRBJ2-7; no clear D. V lost 6 bases and J 3 bases, leaving 15 bases between the germline ends. The CDR3 loop spans 13 amino acids. Germline V gene sequence: CDR1 DFQATT, CDR2 SNEGSKA (reference sequence). This CDR3 reads CSAQKPGLYEQYF. CDR3 sequence (DNA): TGCAGTGCCCAAAAACCGGGCCTCTACGAGCAGTACTTC.

This clonotype is medium-sized (0.01 to 0.1%) by share. This chain uses TRBV25-1 with TRBJ2-7; 9 nucleotides align to TRBD1. The germline CDR1 and CDR2 sequences are MGHDK and SYGVNS. V shed 1 base, J shed 3 bases, and the junction held 4 bases outside the gene matches. The CDR3 is 15 amino acids. CDR3 coding DNA: TGTGCCAGCAGTGAATTGGACAGGGGCCTCTACGAGCAGTACTTC. It codes for CASSELDRGLYEQYF.

This chain connects TRBV12-3 or TRBV12-4 to TRBJ2-5, with 9 nucleotides matching TRBD1. This CDR3 contains 15 residues. Unmatched junction bases numbered 6, after V lost 5 bases and J lost 2 bases. The CDR3 nucleotides are TGTGCCAGCAGTGTATACAGGGGGCGGCAAGAGACCCAGTACTTC. This translates into CASSVYRGRQETQYF.

By share, this clonotype ranks as medium-sized. The V and J genes are TRBV20-1 and TRBJ1-1; 7 nucleotides line up with TRBD1. The CDR3 covers 12 residues. V dropped 6 bases and J dropped 7; count of bases not matched to a gene: 8. CDR1 and CDR2 (germline): DFQATT, SNEGSKA (reference sequence). CDR3 DNA sequence: TGCAGTGCCTCGGGACAGCTCCTTGAAGCTTTCTTT. This translates into CSASGQLLEAFF.

This clonotype was counted ten times or more. The V and J genes are TRBV5-1 and TRBJ2-7, with D uncertain. V lost 0 bases and J lost 7, with 17 bases in between. Germline values: CDR1 SGHRS, CDR2 YFSETQ. The CDR3 is made up of 15 amino acids. The CDR3: CASSLVGNPEGEQYF. The CDR3 DNA follows: TGCGCCAGCAGCTTGGTTGGGAATCCAGAAGGGGAGCAGTACTTC. The entire variable domain, with the rest obtained from reference TRBV5-1 and TRBJ2-7, is as follows: KAGVTQTPRYLIKTRGQQVTLSCSPISGHRSVSWYQQTPGQGLQFLFEYFSETQRNKGNFPGRFSGRQFSNSRSEMNVSTLELGDSALYLCASSLVGNPEGEQYFGPGTRLTVT.

This chain uses TRBV5-1 with TRBJ2-7, with a weak D call TRBD2 (6 bases). With 0 bases removed from V and 2 bases from J, the gap between germline ends came to 9 bases. There are 14 residues in the CDR3. Germline CDR1 reads SGHRS; CDR2 reads YFSETQ. The chain's CDR3 is CASSLDGGAYEQYF. CDR3 bases: TGCGCCAGCAGCTTGGACGGCGGGGCCTACGAGCAGTACTTC.

This clonotype counts as medium-sized. This chain uses TRBV10-1 with TRBJ1-6, with 9 bases fitting TRBD1. V lost 5 bases and J lost 7; bases outside the gene matches: 3. CDR1 is WNHNN, CDR2 SYGVQD, per germline (reference sequence). The CDR3 length is 14 residues. Written as DNA, the CDR3 is TGCGCCAGCAGTCGGGACAGGGAGAATTCACCCCTCCACTTT. This gives the protein CASSRDRENSPLHF.

This clonotype qualifies as medium-sized. The V call is TRBV12-3 or TRBV12-4, the J call TRBJ2-7; possibly TRBD2 for D (6 bases). The V end lost 5 bases, the J end lost 2 bases, and 16 bases lay between the germline ends. The CDR3 totals 15 residues. DNA of the CDR3: TGTGCCAGCAGTCCTCGACTAGGCCGAACCTACGAGCAGTACTTC. Its protein is CASSPRLGRTYEQYF.

This clonotype was detected ten times or more. The rearrangement joins TRBV4-2 to TRBJ1-6; D is unclear. The length of the CDR3 is 15 residues. V was trimmed by 0 bases and J by 6 bases, leaving 9 bases between them. CDR1 and CDR2 (germline): LGHNA, YNFKEQ. The DNA of the CDR3 is TGTGCCAGCAGCCAAGAAACGGCCGCTAATTCACCCCTCCACTTT. Translation gives CASSQETAANSPLHF.

This clonotype was detected ten times or more. The V call is TRBV9, the J call TRBJ1-5; the D gene is possibly TRBD1 (6 bases). The CDR3 sequence is 13 residues long. The V end lost 2 bases, the J end lost 9 bases, and 12 bases lay between the germline ends. Germline V gives CDR1 SGDLS, CDR2 YYNGEE. CDR3 sequence: CASSVRGGGPQHF. The CDR3 bases are TGTGCCAGCAGCGTCCGGGGAGGGGGGCCCCAGCATTTT.